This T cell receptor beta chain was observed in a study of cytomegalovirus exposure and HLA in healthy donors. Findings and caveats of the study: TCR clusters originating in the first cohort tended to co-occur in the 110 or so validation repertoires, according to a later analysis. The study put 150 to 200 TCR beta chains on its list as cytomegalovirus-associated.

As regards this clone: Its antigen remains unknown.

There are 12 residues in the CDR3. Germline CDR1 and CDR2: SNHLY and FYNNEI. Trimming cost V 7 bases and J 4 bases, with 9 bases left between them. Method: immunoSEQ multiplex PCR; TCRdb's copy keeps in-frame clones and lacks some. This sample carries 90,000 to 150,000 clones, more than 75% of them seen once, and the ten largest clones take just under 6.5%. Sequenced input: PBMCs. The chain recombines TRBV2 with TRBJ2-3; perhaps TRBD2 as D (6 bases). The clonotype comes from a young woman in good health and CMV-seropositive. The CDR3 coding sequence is TGTGCCAGCAAGCTAGCGTCAGATACGCAGTATTTT. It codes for CASKLASDTQYF.